The present entry profiles one T cell receptor (beta chain) with its context. The PCR ran on 60 Vbeta and 13 Jbeta primers. Profiled with immunoSEQ multiplex PCR; TCRdb holds only in-frame clones, not every one. Seen here are 120,000 or so clones, 15% to 20% observed once, and the top ten hold about 3.1%. Deletions cut 2 bases from V and 7 bases from J, with 15 bases between. Germline V gives CDR1 SGHTA, CDR2 FQGNSA. The CDR3 consists of 16 residues. This record belongs to a study of cytomegalovirus exposure and HLA in healthy donors. Sequenced: PBMCs. The TCR was taken from a female donor in good health and CMV-seropositive. The genes are TRBV7-2 and TRBJ1-6, with D perhaps TRBD1 (6 bases). CDR3 sequence reads: CASSLSAGAQNSPLHF. The CDR3 DNA follows: TGTGCCAGCAGCTTATCCGCAGGGGCGCAGAATTCACCCCTCCACTTT.